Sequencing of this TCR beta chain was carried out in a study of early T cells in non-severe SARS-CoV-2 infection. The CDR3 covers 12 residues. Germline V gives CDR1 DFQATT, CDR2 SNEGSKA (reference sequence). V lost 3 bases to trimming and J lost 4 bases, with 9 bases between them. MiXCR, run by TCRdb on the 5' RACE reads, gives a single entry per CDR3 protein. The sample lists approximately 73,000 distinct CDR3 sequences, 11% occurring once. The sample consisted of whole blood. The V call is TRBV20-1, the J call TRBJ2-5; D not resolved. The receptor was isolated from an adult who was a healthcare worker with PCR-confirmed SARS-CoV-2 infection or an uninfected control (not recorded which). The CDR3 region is CSASNGRETQYF. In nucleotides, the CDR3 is TGCAGTGCTAGTAATGGTCGAGAGACCCAGTACTTC.